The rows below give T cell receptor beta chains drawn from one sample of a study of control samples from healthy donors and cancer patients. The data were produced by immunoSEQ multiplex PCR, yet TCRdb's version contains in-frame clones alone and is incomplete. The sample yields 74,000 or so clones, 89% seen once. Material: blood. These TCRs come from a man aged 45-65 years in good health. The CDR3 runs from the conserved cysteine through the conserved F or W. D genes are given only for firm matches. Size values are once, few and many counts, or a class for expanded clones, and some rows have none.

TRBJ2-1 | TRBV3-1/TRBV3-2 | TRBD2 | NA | TGTGCCAGCAGCTCTAGCGGTAGCTCCTACAATGAGCAGTTCTTC | CASSSSGSSYNEQFF
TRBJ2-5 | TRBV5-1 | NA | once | TGCGCCAGCAGCTTGGCTTCTAGTACACGTGCCCTCCAAGAGACCCAGTACTTC | CASSLASSTRALQETQYF
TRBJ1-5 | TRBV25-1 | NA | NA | TGTGCCAGCAGTGAAGGGAATCAGCCCCAGCATTTT | CASSEGNQPQHF
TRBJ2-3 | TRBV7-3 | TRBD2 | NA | TGTGCCAGCAGCTCGTCCGGGGGGACAGATACGCAGTATTTT | CASSSSGGTDTQYF
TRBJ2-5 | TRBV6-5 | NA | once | TGTGCCAGCAGCGCCGGGGCGGTACAAGAGACCCAGTACTTC | CASSAGAVQETQYF
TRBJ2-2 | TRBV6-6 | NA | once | TGTGCCAGCAGTTTCTCCGGGACCGGGGAGCTGTTTTTT | CASSFSGTGELFF
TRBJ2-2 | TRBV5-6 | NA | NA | TGTGCCAGCAGTTTAGGCCCCGGCACCGGGGAGCTGTTTTTT | CASSLGPGTGELFF
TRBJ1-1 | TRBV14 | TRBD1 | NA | TGTGCCAGCAGGGACAGGGGGAACACTGAAGCTTTCTTT | CASRDRGNTEAFF
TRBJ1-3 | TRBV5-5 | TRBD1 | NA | TGTGCCAGCAGCTTGGGGGACAGGGTACCTGGAAACACCATATATTTT | CASSLGDRVPGNTIYF
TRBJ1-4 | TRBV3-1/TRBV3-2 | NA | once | TGTGCCAGCAGCCAAGCGAAGGGGGTAGGATGGGCAACTAATGAAAAACTGTTTTTT | CASSQAKGVGWATNEKLFF
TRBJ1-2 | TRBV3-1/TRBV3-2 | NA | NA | TGTGCCAGCAGCCACACACAGGTCACTTCTAACTATGGCTACACCTTC | CASSHTQVTSNYGYTF
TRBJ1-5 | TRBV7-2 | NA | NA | TGTGCCAGCAGCTTACTAGATAATCAGCCCCAGCATTTT | CASSLLDNQPQHF
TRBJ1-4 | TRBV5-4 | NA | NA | TGTGCCAGCAGCTTGGGTCGACTCACTAATGAAAAACTGTTTTTT | CASSLGRLTNEKLFF
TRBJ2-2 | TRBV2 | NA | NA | TGTGCCAGCAGTGAACTCGGGGGCTGGGCGGCGACCGGGGAGCTGTTTTTT | CASSELGGWAATGELFF
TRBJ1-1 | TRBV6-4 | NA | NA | TGTGCCAGCAGTGACTCGCTAGGGGGGAACACTGAAGCTTTCTTT | CASSDSLGGNTEAFF
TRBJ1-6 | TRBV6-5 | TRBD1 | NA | TGTGCCAGCAGCCAGAACAGGGGGCTGGAACCCCTCCACTTT | CASSQNRGLEPLHF
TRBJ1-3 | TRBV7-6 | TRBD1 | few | TGTGCCAGCAGCCTCGGGTCAGGGGGGTCCATATATTTT | CASSLGSGGSIYF
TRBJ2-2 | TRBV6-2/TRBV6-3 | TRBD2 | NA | TGTGCCAGCAGTTACCCTAATTATCTCGGGGGGGGCCGAGACGGGGAGCTGTTTTTT | CASSYPNYLGGGRDGELFF
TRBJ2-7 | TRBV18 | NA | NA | TGTGCCAGCTCACCACCTGTTTTCGAGGGCGAGCAGTACTTC | CASSPPVFEGEQYF
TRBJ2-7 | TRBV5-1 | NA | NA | TGCGCCAGCAGCCTCCAGGGGCTTACCTACGAGCAGTACTTC | CASSLQGLTYEQYF
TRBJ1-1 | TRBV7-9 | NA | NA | TGTGCCAGCAGCCCGGAAGATAAAACTGAAGCTTTCTTT | CASSPEDKTEAFF
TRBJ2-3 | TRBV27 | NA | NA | TGTGCCAGCAGTTTGCGGCTAGCGAGCACAGATACGCAGTATTTT | CASSLRLASTDTQYF
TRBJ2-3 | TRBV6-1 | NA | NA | TGTGCCAGCAGTGAACTCGGGGCGGGAGATACGCAGTATTTT | CASSELGAGDTQYF
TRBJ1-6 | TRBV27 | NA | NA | TGTGCCAGCAGCTTTGCCTATAATTCACCCCTCCACTTT | CASSFAYNSPLHF
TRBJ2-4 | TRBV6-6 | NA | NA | TGTGCCAGCAGTTACTCGACAGTCGTGGACATTCAGTACTTC | CASSYSTVVDIQYF
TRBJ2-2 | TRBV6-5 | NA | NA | TGTGCCAGCAGTCGGGACATCACCGGGGAGCTGTTTTTT | CASSRDITGELFF
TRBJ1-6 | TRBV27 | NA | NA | TGTGCCAGCAGTTTTTCTGGGGGCGCTGGAGTATCCCTCCACTTT | CASSFSGGAGVSLHF
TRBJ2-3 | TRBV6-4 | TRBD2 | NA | TGTGCCAGCAGTGCTGAAAGCGGGGGGGCACCAGATACGCAGTATTTT | CASSAESGGAPDTQYF
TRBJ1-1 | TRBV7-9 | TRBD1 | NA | TGTGCCAGCAGCTTAGCCGACAGGGTAGGCACTGAAGCTTTCTTT | CASSLADRVGTEAFF
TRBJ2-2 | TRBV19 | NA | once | TGTGCCAGTAGTATCCTATTGAACACCGGGGAGCTGTTTTTT | CASSILLNTGELFF
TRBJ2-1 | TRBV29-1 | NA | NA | TGCAGCGTTGATCTAGTGGGCTACAATGAGCAGTTCTTC | CSVDLVGYNEQFF
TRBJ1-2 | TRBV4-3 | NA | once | TGCGCCAGCAGCCAAGAGGTGGCGACAATCCTCGATGGCTACACCTTC | CASSQEVATILDGYTF
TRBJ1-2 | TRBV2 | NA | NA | TGTGCCAGCAGTGAACCGGGAATCTATGGCTACACCTTC | CASSEPGIYGYTF
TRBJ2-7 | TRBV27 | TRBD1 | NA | TGTGCCAGTTCCGGGACAGGGATCCACGAGCAGTACTTC | CASSGTGIHEQYF
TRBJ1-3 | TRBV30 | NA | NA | TGTGCCTGGAGTGTAGAGGGGGGAAGTTTCTCTGGAAACACCATATATTTT | CAWSVEGGSFSGNTIYF
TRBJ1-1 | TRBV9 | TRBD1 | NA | TGTGCCAGCAGCCCCCTGGGAGGACAGGGTCCTGAAGCTTTCTTT | CASSPLGGQGPEAFF
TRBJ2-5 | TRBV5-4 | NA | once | TGTGCCAGCAGGAGGGACGTCGGCCAAGAGACCCAGTACTTC | CASRRDVGQETQYF
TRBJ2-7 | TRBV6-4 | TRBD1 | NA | TGTGCCAGCAGTGAAGGGACAGGGGCCAACGAGCAGTACTTC | CASSEGTGANEQYF
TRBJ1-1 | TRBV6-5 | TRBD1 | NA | TGTGCCAGCAGCGAGACTACAGGGGGCAACACTGAAGCTTTCTTT | CASSETTGGNTEAFF
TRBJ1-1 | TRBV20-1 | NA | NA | TGCAGTGCTAGACAGCAAGCTTTCTTT | CSARQQAFF
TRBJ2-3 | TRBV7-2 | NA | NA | TGTGCCAGCAGCTCCGGACCGGCGACAGATACGCAGTATTTT | CASSSGPATDTQYF
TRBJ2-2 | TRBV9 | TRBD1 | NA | TGTGCCAGCAGCGACCAGACAGGGTACACCGGGGAGCTGTTTTTT | CASSDQTGYTGELFF
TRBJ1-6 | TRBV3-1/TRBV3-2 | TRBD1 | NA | TGTGCCAGCAGCCAAGGGGGAGGACAGGGGTATTCACCCCTCCACTTT | CASSQGGGQGYSPLHF
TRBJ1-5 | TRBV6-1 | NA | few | TGTGCCAGCAGTGAAGTGGGGGGGAGCAATCAGCCCCAGCATTTT | CASSEVGGSNQPQHF
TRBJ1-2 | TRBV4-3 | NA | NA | TGCGCCAGCAGCCAAGGGGCGACGGTTAACTATGGCTACACCTTC | CASSQGATVNYGYTF
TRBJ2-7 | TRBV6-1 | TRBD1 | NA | TGTGCCAGCAGTGAATCCGGGACAGGAGCCTACGAGCAGTACTTC | CASSESGTGAYEQYF
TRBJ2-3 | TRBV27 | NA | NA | TGTGCCAGCAGTACGGGGAGTGTGGTCGATACGCAGTATTTT | CASSTGSVVDTQYF
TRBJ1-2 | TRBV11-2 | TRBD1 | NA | TGTGCCAGCAGCTTTACGGGACAGAACTATGGCTACACCTTC | CASSFTGQNYGYTF
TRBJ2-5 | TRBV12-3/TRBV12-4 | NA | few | TGTGCCAGCAGCCCAGGGGAGACCCAGTACTTC | CASSPGETQYF
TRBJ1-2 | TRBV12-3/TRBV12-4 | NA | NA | TGTGCCAGCAGTTGGACAGACTATGGCTACACCTTC | CASSWTDYGYTF
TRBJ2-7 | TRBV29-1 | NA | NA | TGCAGCGTTTCTGATAGGGTAGATGGCGAGCAGTACTTC | CSVSDRVDGEQYF
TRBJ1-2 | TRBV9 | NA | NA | TGTGCCAGCAGCGTAGGGGCAGGGCTGGGAGCTAACTATGGCTACACCTTC | CASSVGAGLGANYGYTF
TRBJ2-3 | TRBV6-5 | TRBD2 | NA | TGTGCCAGCAGCCCGGGACTAGCGGGGGCCAATACGCAGTATTTT | CASSPGLAGANTQYF
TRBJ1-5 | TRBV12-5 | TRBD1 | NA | TGTGCTAGTGGTTTGGTACCCCGATGGGACAGCGTCAATAGCAATCAGCCCCAGCATTTT | CASGLVPRWDSVNSNQPQHF
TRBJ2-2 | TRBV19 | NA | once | TGTGCCAGTACCGGAGGGACGGCGAACACCGGGGAGCTGTTTTTT | CASTGGTANTGELFF
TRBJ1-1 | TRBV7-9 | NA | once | TGTGCCAGCAGCTTACAGGGATCCGGGAGGGCTGAAGCTTTCTTT | CASSLQGSGRAEAFF
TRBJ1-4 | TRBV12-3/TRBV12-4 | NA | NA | TGTGCCACCCAAATGTCGGGCAATGAAAAACTGTTTTTT | CATQMSGNEKLFF
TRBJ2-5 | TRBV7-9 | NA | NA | TGTGCCAGCAGCTTAGGGGACCAAGAGACCCAGTACTTC | CASSLGDQETQYF
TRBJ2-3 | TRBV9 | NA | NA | TGTGCCAGCAGCGGGACTAGCACAGATACGCAGTATTTT | CASSGTSTDTQYF
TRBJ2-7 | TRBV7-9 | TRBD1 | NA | TGTGCCAGCAGCTTAATGGGACAGGGGCCCGGTTACGAGCAGTACTTC | CASSLMGQGPGYEQYF